These 29 T cell receptor beta chains came from one sample sequenced in a study of cytomegalovirus exposure and HLA in healthy donors. The study ran its PCR with 60 Vbeta and 13 Jbeta primers. Method: immunoSEQ multiplex PCR; TCRdb's copy keeps in-frame clones and lacks some. The sample has approximately 150,000 clones; around a tenth are singletons. Sample: PBMCs. The receptors were sampled from a male donor in good health and CMV-seronegative.

The rearrangement joins TRBV7-2 to TRBJ1-1; D might be TRBD1 (6 bases). CDR1 and CDR2 (germline): SGHTA, FQGNSA. V was shortened by 5 bases and J by 5 bases, with 18 bases between the two germline ends. The CDR3 consists of 15 residues. The CDR3 DNA sequence: TGTGCCAGCAGCCCAGGGCCCAGGGGTGGTACTGAAGCTTTCTTT. It translates to CASSPGPRGGTEAFF.

This clone turned up a few times. The chain recombines TRBV15 with TRBJ1-5; D is possibly TRBD1 (6 bases). The germline V and J ends were trimmed by 5 bases and 7 bases, with 15 bases remaining between them. Germline CDR1 reads LNHNV; CDR2 reads YYDKDF (reference sequence). The CDR3 sequence is 14 residues long. CDR3 nucleotide sequence: TGTGCCACCAGCGGTAGACAGGCCTTACAGCCCCAGCATTTT. It is translated as CATSGRQALQPQHF.

The chain is built from TRBV28 and TRBJ1-5, with TRBD1 matching over 12 bases. Trimming at V came to 5 bases and at J to 2 bases, leaving 10 bases not matched to a gene. In germline, CDR1 is MDHEN, CDR2 SYDVKM. The CDR3 has 18 residues. The CDR3 is CASSTPGQGASGNQPQHF. DNA of the CDR3: TGTGCCAGCAGTACCCCGGGACAGGGGGCTTCGGGCAATCAGCCCCAGCATTTT.

The V call is TRBV4-2, the J call TRBJ1-3; TRBD1 matches at 7 bases. Germline trimming cut 1 base from V and 4 bases from J; bases unmatched to any gene: 7. Germline-derived CDR1 and CDR2 are LGHNA and YNFKEQ. The CDR3 consists of 16 residues. The CDR3 region is CASSQGRTGAGNTIYF. DNA of the CDR3: TGTGCCAGCAGCCAAGGCCGAACAGGGGCAGGAAACACCATATATTTT.

Note on this clone: Other DNA sequences in this specimen translate into the identical CDR3. CDR3 coding DNA: TGTGCCAGCAGGGACAGGGGAAGCTATCAGCCCCAGCATTTT. Translating gives CASRDRGSYQPQHF. This sequence joins TRBV6-1 and TRBJ1-5; 9 bases map to TRBD1. Trimming cost V 6 bases and J 5 bases; bases outside gene matches: 5. The CDR3 is 14 amino acids. Per the germline V gene, CDR1 is MNHNS and CDR2 is SASEGT.

This clone turned up a few times. V gene TRBV27 combines with J gene TRBJ2-1; a possible D gene is TRBD2 (6 bases). Germline assignment: CDR1 MNHEY and CDR2 SMNVEV (reference sequence). The V and J ends lost 5 bases and 3 bases respectively, with 41 bases between them. The CDR3 runs 24 residues. The CDR3: CASSHRRGKLDYRLLTGFYNEQFF. In DNA, the CDR3 is TGTGCCAGCAGTCATCGTCGGGGAAAACTGGACTACCGGCTTCTAACCGGCTTCTACAATGAGCAGTTCTTC.

This clone was picked up a small number of times. CDR3 protein: CASSLQNNQETQYF. The CDR3 coding sequence is TGTGCCAGCAGCTTACAGAACAACCAAGAGACCCAGTACTTC. The chain joins TRBV13 to TRBJ2-5; D gene uncertain. Trimming cost V 2 bases and J 0 bases, with 7 bases left between them. This CDR3 has 14 amino acids. The germline CDR1 and CDR2 sequences are PRHDT and FYEKMQ (reference sequence).

The chain uses TRBV7-2 and TRBJ2-3; D call uncertain. Germline-derived CDR1 and CDR2 are SGHTA and FQGNSA. The V gene lost 4 bases and the J gene lost 0 bases, with 11 bases spanning the gap. The length of the CDR3 is 15 residues. CDR3 DNA: TGTGCCAGCAGCTCCAACTATTTAAGCACAGATACGCAGTATTTT. It specifies CASSSNYLSTDTQYF. The variable domain in full, with the rest retrieved from reference TRBV7-2 and TRBJ2-3, is GAGVSQSPSNKVTEKGKDVELRCDPISGHTALYWYRQSLGQGLEFLIYFQGNSAPDKSGLPSDRFSAERTGGSVSTLTIQRTQQEDSAVYLCASSSNYLSTDTQYFGPGTRLTVL.

The table lists this clone with a few counts. The chain recombines TRBV7-8 with TRBJ1-1, with TRBD1 matching over 11 bases. V gave up 4 bases and J gave up 10 bases; unmatched junction bases: 8. Germline-derived CDR1 and CDR2 are SGHVS and FQNEAQ. The CDR3 runs 14 residues. Here the CDR3 reads CASSSGQGALGAFF. In nucleotides, the CDR3 is TGTGCCAGCAGCTCAGGACAGGGGGCTCTGGGAGCTTTCTTT.

The V gene is TRBV14, the J gene TRBJ2-7; TRBD2 aligns across 12 bases. CDR3 size: 15 residues. CDR1 and CDR2 (germline): SGHDN, FVKESK. Trimming took 4 bases from V and 2 from J; bases not matched to a gene: 3. The CDR3 nucleotides read TGTGCCAGCAGCCTAGGACTAGCGGGGACCTACGAGCAGTACTTC. Protein sequence: CASSLGLAGTYEQYF.

Ten or more counts support this clone. The chain couples TRBV2 to TRBJ1-5, with D unresolved. The CDR3 totals 14 residues. Germline V gene data show CDR1 as SNHLY and CDR2 as FYNNEI. Deletions cut 4 bases from V and 7 bases from J, with 14 bases between. The chain's CDR3 is CASSANRDDQPQHF. The CDR3, as DNA: TGTGCCAGCAGTGCAAACAGAGACGACCAGCCCCAGCATTTT.

This clone has just a few counts. The chain links TRBV7-9 to TRBJ2-1, with a tentative D call TRBD1 (6 bases). The CDR3 totals 14 residues. Germline V gene data show CDR1 as SEHNR and CDR2 as FQNEAQ (reference sequence). Trimming shortened V by 5 bases and J by 7 bases, and 15 bases separated the two germline ends. CDR3 residues: CASSPSWGRNEQFF. The CDR3 DNA reads TGTGCCAGCAGCCCTAGTTGGGGGCGAAATGAGCAGTTCTTC.

V usage is TRBV6-6 and J usage is TRBJ1-5; no firm D call. In germline, CDR1 is MNHNY, CDR2 SVGAGI (reference sequence). CDR3 length: 14 residues. V dropped 6 bases and J dropped 4 bases, with 13 bases sitting between them. The CDR3 coding sequence is TGTGCCAGCAGCTATACGGGTATTAATCAGCCCCAGCATTTT. It codes for CASSYTGINQPQHF.

A few counts support this clone. The genes are TRBV6-5 and TRBJ2-7; D is possibly TRBD1 (5 bases). Germline loops: CDR1 MNHEY, CDR2 SVGAGI. The CDR3 totals 15 residues. Trimming stripped 0 bases from V and 2 bases from J, with 11 bases between. The CDR3 coding sequence is TGTGCCAGCAGTTACTCGGACACCCGGACCTACGAGCAGTACTTC. It translates to CASSYSDTRTYEQYF.

This clone was seen a few times. The CDR3 protein is CASSTFFTDRDNQPQHF. The CDR3, as DNA: TGTGCCAGTAGTACCTTTTTTACCGACAGGGACAATCAGCCCCAGCATTTT. The chain has TRBV19 and TRBJ1-5; 7 bases agree with TRBD1. The CDR3 has 17 residues. V gave up 4 bases and J gave up 3 bases; unmatched junction bases: 12. Looked up from germline, CDR1 is LNHDA and CDR2 is SQIVND (reference sequence).

This clone was observed a handful of times. The rearrangement uses TRBV7-9 and TRBJ1-1; D not certain. Germline V gene lookup returns CDR1 SEHNR and CDR2 FQNEAQ (reference sequence). This CDR3 comprises 14 residues. The V end was cut by 3 bases, the J end by 0 bases, with 8 bases between. The CDR3 DNA is TGTGCCAGCAGCTTCGGACTGTTGAACACTGAAGCTTTCTTT. Its protein is CASSFGLLNTEAFF. Complete variable domain (other parts from reference TRBV7-9 and TRBJ1-1): DTGVSQNPRHKITKRGQNVTFRCDPISEHNRLYWYRQTLGQGPEFLTYFQNEAQLEKSRLLSDRFSAERPKGSFSTLEIQRTEQGDSAMYLCASSFGLLNTEAFFGQGTRLTVV.

The chain couples TRBV7-2 to TRBJ1-1, with TRBD1 matching over 8 bases. CDR3 size: 14 residues. Trimming removed 3 bases from V and 5 bases from J; junction bases left unmatched: 5. CDR1 SGHTA and CDR2 FQGNSA come from the germline V gene. In DNA form, the CDR3 reads TGTGCCAGCAGCTTGTACAGGGGGACGACTGAAGCTTTCTTT. Translated: CASSLYRGTTEAFF.

This clone was observed a handful of times. V is TRBV5-1 and J is TRBJ1-5; 9 positions agree with TRBD1. Germline V CDR1 and CDR2: SGHRS, YFSETQ. CDR3 length: 15 residues. Trimming removed 0 bases from V and 5 bases from J; junction bases left unmatched: 3. CDR3 amino acids: CASSLGTGEDQPQHF. In nucleotides, the CDR3 is TGCGCCAGCAGCTTGGGGACAGGGGAAGATCAGCCCCAGCATTTT.

The chain couples TRBV19 to TRBJ2-1, with TRBD2 matching 12 bases. This CDR3 comprises 16 residues. Germline CDR1 and CDR2: LNHDA and SQIVND (reference sequence). The trim removed 4 bases at V and 4 bases at J, leaving 5 bases unmatched. CDR3 in amino acids: CASSRFGTSGYNEQFF. As DNA, the CDR3 is TGTGCCAGTAGTAGGTTCGGGACTAGCGGGTACAATGAGCAGTTCTTC.

This clone turned up a few times. The chain uses TRBV5-1 and TRBJ1-2; tentatively, D is TRBD1 (5 bases). The CDR3 spans 14 residues. Germline V gives CDR1 SGHRS, CDR2 YFSETQ. Deletions cut 0 bases from V and 6 bases from J, with 12 bases between. The CDR3 here is CASSLEGAPHGYTF. CDR3 DNA sequence: TGCGCCAGCAGCTTGGAAGGGGCACCTCATGGCTACACCTTC.

This clone was counted only a few times. Other DNA sequences in this sample translate to the same CDR3. The rearrangement links TRBV4-3 to TRBJ2-7; 10 bases are a match to TRBD2. In germline, CDR1 is LGHNA, CDR2 YSLEER. This CDR3 contains 15 residues. V gave up 0 bases and J gave up 4 bases; unmatched junction bases: 3. CDR3 in DNA: TGCGCCAGCAGCCAAGATCAGCGGGGGGGTTACGAGCAGTACTTC. Its protein product is CASSQDQRGGYEQYF.

This clone was counted only a few times. The gene calls are TRBV29-1 and TRBJ2-3; 9 bases align to TRBD1. In germline, CDR1 is SQVTM, CDR2 ANQGSEA. The junction had 15 bases not matched to a gene; V was cut back by 7 bases and J by 4 bases. The CDR3 totals 16 residues. Here the CDR3 reads CSARDRAGTIPDTQYF. The CDR3 nucleotides read TGCAGCGCCCGGGACAGGGCGGGAACGATCCCAGATACGCAGTATTTT.

The chain employs TRBV27 and TRBJ2-2, with D perhaps TRBD1 (5 bases). V was clipped by 2 bases and J by 1 base, with 8 bases between them. CDR3 length: 15 amino acids. CDR1 and CDR2 from the germline V gene are MNHEY and SMNVEV (reference sequence). In DNA form, the CDR3 reads TGTGCCAGCAGTTTAAGACAGCTGAACACCGGGGAGCTGTTTTTT. Translated, it gives CASSLRQLNTGELFF.

This clone appeared a few times. This chain links TRBV7-9 with TRBJ1-1; TRBD1 matches at 8 bases. The CDR3 totals 14 residues. Germline loops: CDR1 SEHNR, CDR2 FQNEAQ (reference sequence). The ends lost 5 bases at V and 3 bases at J; junction bases unmatched: 5. The CDR3 sequence is CASSPGQGDTEAFF. The DNA for the CDR3 is TGTGCCAGCAGCCCCGGACAGGGTGACACTGAAGCTTTCTTT.

This clone was detected a few times. V is TRBV7-9 and J is TRBJ2-7, with TRBD2 matching 7 bases. Germline lookup yields CDR1 SEHNR and CDR2 FQNEAQ (reference sequence). This CDR3 spans 14 amino acids. The ends lost 5 bases at V and 6 bases at J; junction bases unmatched: 10. The CDR3 DNA follows: TGTGCCAGCAGCCAAGTGGCGGGAGTAGGCGAGCAGTACTTC. Its protein is CASSQVAGVGEQYF.

The chain couples TRBV4-3 to TRBJ2-5; D gene ambiguous. With the DNA end fitting TRBJ2-7 better, the J assignment may be wrong. The germline CDR1 and CDR2 sequences are LGHNA and YSLEER. The CDR3 runs 13 residues. DNA for the CDR3: TGCGCCAGCAGCCAAGAAGCTCCCTACGAGCAGTACTTC. Translation: CASSQEAPYEQYF.

CDR3 in DNA: TGTGCCATCAGGGGAGGGGCCGGGGAGCTGTTTTTT. It yields the protein CAIRGGAGELFF. This chain uses TRBV10-3 with TRBJ2-2; TRBD2 matches 7 bases. CDR3 length: 12 residues. Trimming took 6 bases from V and 6 from J; bases not matched to a gene: 1. Germline V gene sequence: CDR1 ENHRY, CDR2 SYGVKD.

This clone was seen only a few times. The gene calls are TRBV5-4 and TRBJ2-2, with 9 nucleotides matching TRBD2. Germline trimming cut 2 bases from V and 1 base from J; bases unmatched to any gene: 3. CDR3 length: 16 amino acids. Germline CDR1 is SGHNT and CDR2 is YYREEE (reference sequence). CDR3 protein: CASSFGTSMNTGELFF. The CDR3 bases are TGTGCCAGCAGCTTCGGGACTAGCATGAACACCGGGGAGCTGTTTTTT.

This chain connects TRBV7-8 to TRBJ2-7; maybe TRBD2 (6 bases). Trimming took 0 bases from V and 2 from J, leaving 8 bases between them. CDR1 and CDR2 (germline): SGHVS, FQNEAQ. The CDR3 runs to 14 residues. DNA for the CDR3: TGTGCCAGCAGCTTAGCCCGGACTACCTACGAGCAGTACTTC. Its protein is CASSLARTTYEQYF.